This passage covers 7 T cell receptor beta chains from one sample sequenced in a study of T cell changes during pregnancy in multiple sclerosis. Using immunoSEQ multiplex PCR, the repertoire was profiled, and TCRdb retains in-frame clones only, with some absent. The sample yields about 70,000 clones, over 90% seen once. The sequences come from CD4+ T cells from peripheral blood mononuclear cells, collected after pregnancy. These receptors originate from a female donor with multiple sclerosis, enrolled in a pregnancy study.

CDR3 bases: TGCGCCAGCAGCGAAGCGGGAGGGGTAGAGACCCAGTACTTC. It codes for CASSEAGGVETQYF. J is TRBJ2-5 and V is TRBV5-1; 10 positions match TRBD2. The V segment lost 4 bases and the J segment 4 bases; nucleotides outside the gene matches: 4. Germline V gene data show CDR1 as SGHRS and CDR2 as YFSETQ. The CDR3 has 14 residues.

The chain carries TRBV11-2 and TRBJ1-5; 9 bases agree with TRBD1. The CDR3 has 14 residues. The J segment lost 7 bases and the V segment lost 6 bases, leaving 7 bases of the junction unmatched. CDR1 and CDR2 (germline): SGHAT, FQNNGV. The CDR3 DNA reads TGTGCCAGCAGTTTCGGACAGGGGAGCCAGCCCCAGCATTTT. It translates to CASSFGQGSQPQHF.

This chain joins TRBV5-4 and TRBJ2-1, with D possibly matching TRBD2 (7 bases). The ends were cut back, 4 bases at V and 2 bases at J, with 16 bases in the middle. The germline V gene has CDR1 SGHNT and CDR2 YYREEE (reference sequence). The CDR3 runs 16 residues. CDR3 sequence: CASSLGGGGTYNEQFF. The CDR3 DNA reads as TGTGCCAGCAGCCTGGGGGGGGGCGGCACCTACAATGAGCAGTTCTTC.

The gene calls are TRBV15 and TRBJ1-4; D possibly corresponds to TRBD1 (6 bases). The V end lost 1 base, the J end lost 8 bases, and 8 bases lay between the germline ends. There are 13 residues in the CDR3. CDR1 LNHNV and CDR2 YYDKDF come from the germline V gene (reference sequence). The DNA of the CDR3 is TGTGCCACCAGCAGAGGGCAGGGGGAAAAACTGTTTTTT. The encoded protein is CATSRGQGEKLFF.

The rearrangement links TRBV30 to TRBJ2-2; TRBD2 is a possible D gene (5 bases). Germline assignment: CDR1 GTSNPN and CDR2 SVGIG (reference sequence). The V end lost 0 bases, the J end lost 7 bases, and 15 bases lay between the germline ends. The CDR3 extends over 15 amino acids. CDR3 loop: CAWSVRGLADGELFF. The DNA of the CDR3 is TGTGCCTGGAGTGTACGAGGGCTAGCAGACGGGGAGCTGTTTTTT.

The V and J genes are TRBV18 and TRBJ2-1, with unresolved D. The germline CDR1 and CDR2 sequences are KGHSH and LQKENI. The CDR3 runs 15 residues. With 2 bases removed from V and 4 bases from J, the gap between germline ends came to 12 bases. The CDR3 nucleotides read TGTGCCAGCTCACCAGGAGACTTTTCTTACAATGAGCAGTTCTTC. As protein: CASSPGDFSYNEQFF.

CDR3 loop: CASSPTRTGELFF. The DNA of the CDR3 is TGTGCCAGCAGCCCAACGCGCACCGGGGAGCTGTTTTTT. The chain links TRBV11-3 to TRBJ2-2; D is undetermined. Germline assignment: CDR1 SGHNT and CDR2 YENEEA. The CDR3 spans 13 residues. Trimming cost V 5 bases and J 4 bases, with 8 bases left between them. Drawing the rest from reference TRBV11-3 and TRBJ2-2, the complete variable domain is EAGVVQSPRYKIIEKKQPVAFWCNPISGHNTLYWYLQNLGQGPELLIRYENEEAVDDSQLPKDRFSAERLKGVDSTLKIQPAELGDSAVYLCASSPTRTGELFFGEGSRLTVL.